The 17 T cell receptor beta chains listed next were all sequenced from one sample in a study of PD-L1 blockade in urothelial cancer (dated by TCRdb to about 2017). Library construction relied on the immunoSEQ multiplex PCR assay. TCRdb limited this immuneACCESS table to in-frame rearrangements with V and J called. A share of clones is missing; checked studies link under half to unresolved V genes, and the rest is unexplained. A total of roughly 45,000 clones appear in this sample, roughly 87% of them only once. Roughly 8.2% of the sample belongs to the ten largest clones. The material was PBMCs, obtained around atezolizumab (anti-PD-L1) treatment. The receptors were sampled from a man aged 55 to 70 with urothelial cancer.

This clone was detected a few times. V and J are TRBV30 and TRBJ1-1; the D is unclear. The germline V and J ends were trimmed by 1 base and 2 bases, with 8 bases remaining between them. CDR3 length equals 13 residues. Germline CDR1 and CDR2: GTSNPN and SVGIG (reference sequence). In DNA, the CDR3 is TGTGCCTGGAGTGGGCAGGTAAACACTGAAGCTTTCTTT. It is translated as CAWSGQVNTEAFF. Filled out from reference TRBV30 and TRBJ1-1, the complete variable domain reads SQTIHQWPATLVQPVGSPLSLECTVEGTSNPNLYWYRQAAGRGLQLLFYSVGIGQISSEVPQNLSASRPQDRQFILSSKKLLLSDSGFYLCAWSGQVNTEAFFGQGTRLTVV.

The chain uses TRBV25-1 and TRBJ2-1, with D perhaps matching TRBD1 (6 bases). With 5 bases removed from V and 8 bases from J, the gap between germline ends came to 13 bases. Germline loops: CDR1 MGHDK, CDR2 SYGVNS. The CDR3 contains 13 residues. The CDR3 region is CASSPQGQDEQFF. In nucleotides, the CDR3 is TGTGCCAGCAGTCCCCAGGGGCAGGATGAGCAGTTCTTC.

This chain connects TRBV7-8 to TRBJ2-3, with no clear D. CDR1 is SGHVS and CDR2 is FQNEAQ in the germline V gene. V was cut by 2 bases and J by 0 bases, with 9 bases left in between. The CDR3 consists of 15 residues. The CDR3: CASSLSSGSTDTQYF. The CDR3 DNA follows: TGTGCCAGCAGCTTATCTTCGGGTAGCACAGATACGCAGTATTTT.

The CDR3 coding sequence is TGTGCCAGCAGCTTAAGCGGGGGGCCTTGGAATGAGCAGTTCTTC. Amino acid sequence: CASSLSGGPWNEQFF. V usage is TRBV7-9 and J usage is TRBJ2-1; 9 nucleotides agree with TRBD2. V lost 2 bases, J lost 7 bases, and 6 bases stayed unmatched. From germline, CDR1 is SEHNR and CDR2 FQNEAQ (reference sequence). CDR3 size: 15 residues.

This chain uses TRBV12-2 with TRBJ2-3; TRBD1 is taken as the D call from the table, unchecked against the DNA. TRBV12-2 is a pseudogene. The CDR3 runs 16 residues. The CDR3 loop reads CASRLVFGRGPDTQYF. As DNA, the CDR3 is TGTGCAAGTCGCTTAGTGTTCGGCAGGGGCCCAGATACGCAGTATTTT.

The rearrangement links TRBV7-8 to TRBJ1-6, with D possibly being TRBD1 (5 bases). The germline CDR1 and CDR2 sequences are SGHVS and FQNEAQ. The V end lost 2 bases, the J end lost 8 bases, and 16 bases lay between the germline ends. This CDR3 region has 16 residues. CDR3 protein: CASSLSVQGRDSPLHF. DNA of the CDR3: TGTGCCAGCAGCTTATCGGTCCAGGGCAGGGATTCACCCCTCCACTTT.

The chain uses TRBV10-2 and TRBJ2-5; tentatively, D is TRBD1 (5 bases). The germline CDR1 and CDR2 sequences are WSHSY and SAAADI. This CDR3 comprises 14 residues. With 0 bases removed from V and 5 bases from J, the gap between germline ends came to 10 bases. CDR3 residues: CASSESQGGETQYF. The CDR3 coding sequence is TGCGCCAGCAGTGAGTCCCAGGGTGGGGAGACCCAGTACTTC.

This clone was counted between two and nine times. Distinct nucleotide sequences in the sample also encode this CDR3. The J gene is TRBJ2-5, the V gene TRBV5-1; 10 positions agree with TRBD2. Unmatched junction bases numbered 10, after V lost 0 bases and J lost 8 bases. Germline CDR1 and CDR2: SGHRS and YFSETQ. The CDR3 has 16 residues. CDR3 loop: CASSLEAPAGGLTQYF. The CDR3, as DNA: TGCGCCAGCAGCTTGGAAGCGCCAGCGGGGGGGTTAACCCAGTACTTC.

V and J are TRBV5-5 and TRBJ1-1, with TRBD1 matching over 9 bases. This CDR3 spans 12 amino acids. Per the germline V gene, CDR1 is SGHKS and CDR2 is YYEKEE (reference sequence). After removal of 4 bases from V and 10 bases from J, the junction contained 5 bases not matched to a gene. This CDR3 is CASSLDRGRAFF. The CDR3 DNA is TGTGCCAGCAGCCTGGACAGGGGACGAGCTTTCTTT.

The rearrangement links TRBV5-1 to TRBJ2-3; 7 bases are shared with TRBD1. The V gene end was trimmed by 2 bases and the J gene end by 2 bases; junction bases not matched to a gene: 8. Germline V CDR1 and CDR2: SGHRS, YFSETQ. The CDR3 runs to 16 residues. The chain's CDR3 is CASSLDGQAFTDTQYF. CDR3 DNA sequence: TGCGCCAGCAGCTTAGATGGACAGGCGTTCACAGATACGCAGTATTTT.

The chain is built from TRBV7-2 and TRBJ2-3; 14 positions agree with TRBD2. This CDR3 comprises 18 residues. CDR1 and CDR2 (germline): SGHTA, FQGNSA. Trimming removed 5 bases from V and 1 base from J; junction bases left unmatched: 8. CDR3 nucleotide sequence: TGTGCCAGCAGCCAGACTAGCGGGGGGGCCATGGGCACAGATACGCAGTATTTT. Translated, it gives CASSQTSGGAMGTDTQYF.

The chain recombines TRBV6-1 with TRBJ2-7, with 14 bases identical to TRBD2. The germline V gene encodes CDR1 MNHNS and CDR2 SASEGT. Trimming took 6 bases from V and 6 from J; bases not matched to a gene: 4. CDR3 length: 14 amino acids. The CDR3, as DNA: TGTGCCAGCAGCGGGACTAGCGGGGGTGGCGAGCAGTACTTC. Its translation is CASSGTSGGGEQYF.

The CDR3 here is CAWSRLDGAKNIQYF. The CDR3 DNA sequence: TGTGCCTGGAGTCGACTAGATGGGGCCAAAAACATTCAGTACTTC. This sequence joins TRBV30 and TRBJ2-4; maybe TRBD2 (6 bases). The CDR3 runs 15 residues. Trimming removed 2 bases at V and 1 base at J, with 12 bases between. CDR1 and CDR2 (germline): GTSNPN, SVGIG (reference sequence).

In DNA, the CDR3 is TGTGCCAGCAGCTTTGTGGGACAGGGGACCGGGGAGCTGTTTTTT. Amino acids: CASSFVGQGTGELFF. This chain connects TRBV5-6 to TRBJ2-2, with 10 bases fitting TRBD1. CDR1 SGHDT and CDR2 YYEEEE come from the germline V gene. The trim removed 2 bases at V and 5 bases at J, leaving 3 bases unmatched. This CDR3 has 15 residues.

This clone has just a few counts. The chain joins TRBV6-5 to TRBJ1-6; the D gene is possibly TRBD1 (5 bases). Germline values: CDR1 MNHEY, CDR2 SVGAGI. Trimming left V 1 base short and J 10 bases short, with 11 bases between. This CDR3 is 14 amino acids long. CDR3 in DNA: TGTGCCAGCAGTTACTACGGGGGAGGGTCACCCCTCCACTTT. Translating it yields CASSYYGGGSPLHF.

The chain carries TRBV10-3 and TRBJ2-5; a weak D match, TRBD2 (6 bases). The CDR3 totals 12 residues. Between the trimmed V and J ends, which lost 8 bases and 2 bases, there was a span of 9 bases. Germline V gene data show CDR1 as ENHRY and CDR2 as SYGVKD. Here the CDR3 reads CAIGAGQETQYF. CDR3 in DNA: TGTGCCATCGGGGCGGGGCAAGAGACCCAGTACTTC.

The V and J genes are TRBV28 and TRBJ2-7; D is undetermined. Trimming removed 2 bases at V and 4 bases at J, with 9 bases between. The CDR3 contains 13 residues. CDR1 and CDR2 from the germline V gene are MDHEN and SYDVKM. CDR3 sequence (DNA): TGTGCCAGCAGTTTAGTCCACCGGTACGAGCAGTACTTC. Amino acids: CASSLVHRYEQYF.